Each of the 20 T cell receptor beta chains below was sequenced from the same sample in a study of T cell responses to AZD1222 COVID-19 vaccine. TCRdb's table, derived via immunoSEQ multiplex PCR, lists solely in-frame clones and lacks some. The top ten clones hold 8% to 10% of a sample with about 75,000 clones, approximately 88% of them seen once. The sample consisted of peripheral blood, taken 28 days after the second dose of the MenACWY control vaccine. All receptors derive from an adult who received the MenACWY meningococcal vaccine as a control.

This rearrangement joins TRBV28 to TRBJ1-2, with D possibly TRBD1 on 6 matching bases. CDR1 is MDHEN, CDR2 SYDVKM, per germline. CDR3 length: 14 amino acids. Trimming removed 6 bases from V and 4 bases from J, with 15 bases in between. The CDR3 here is CASSWDNAAYGYTF. The CDR3 DNA reads as TGTGCCAGCAGCTGGGACAACGCCGCCTATGGCTACACCTTC.

This chain links TRBV19 with TRBJ2-3, with 8 bases matching TRBD2. There are 15 residues in the CDR3. Germline values: CDR1 LNHDA, CDR2 SQIVND (reference sequence). Trimming removed 5 bases from V and 3 bases from J; junction bases left unmatched: 7. The CDR3 loop is CASSPGGGVTDTQYF. The CDR3 nucleotides read TGTGCCAGTAGTCCGGGAGGGGGAGTGACAGATACGCAGTATTTT. Based on the CDR3 plus reference TRBV19 and TRBJ2-3, the full variable domain is DGGITQSPKYLFRKEGQNVTLSCEQNLNHDAMYWYRQDPGQGLRLIYYSQIVNDFQKGDIAEGYSVSREKKESFPLTVTSAQKNPTAFYLCASSPGGGVTDTQYFGPGTRLTVL.

The V call is TRBV30, the J call TRBJ1-6; D might be TRBD1 (6 bases). CDR3 length: 13 residues. V dropped 2 bases and J dropped 10 bases, with 12 bases sitting between them. Germline-derived CDR1 and CDR2 are GTSNPN and SVGIG (reference sequence). CDR3 sequence: CAWSTGLGSPLHF. DNA of the CDR3: TGTGCCTGGAGTACAGGGCTCGGGTCACCCCTCCACTTT.

The CDR3 loop is CASSRDNGGTGNTEAFF. The CDR3 DNA is TGTGCCAGCAGCAGGGACAATGGCGGGACAGGGAACACTGAAGCTTTCTTT. V gene TRBV7-9 combines with J gene TRBJ1-1, with 8 bases lining up with TRBD1. The germline gives CDR1 SEHNR, CDR2 FQNEAQ (reference sequence). The CDR3 has 17 residues. Unmatched junction bases numbered 12, after V lost 5 bases and J lost 1 base. Together with reference TRBV7-9 and TRBJ1-1, the CDR3 gives the full variable domain: DTGVSQNPRHKITKRGQNVTFRCDPISEHNRLYWYRQTLGQGPEFLTYFQNEAQLEKSRLLSDRFSAERPKGSFSTLEIQRTEQGDSAMYLCASSRDNGGTGNTEAFFGQGTRLTVV.

The chain carries TRBV28 and TRBJ2-1, with 7 bases identical to TRBD2. The V segment lost 6 bases and the J segment 8 bases; nucleotides outside the gene matches: 13. Germline V gene sequence: CDR1 MDHEN, CDR2 SYDVKM. CDR3 size: 15 residues. The CDR3 sequence is CASRPHGGGFDEQFF. CDR3 in DNA: TGTGCCAGCAGGCCCCACGGGGGAGGGTTCGATGAGCAGTTCTTC.

The rearrangement uses TRBV30 and TRBJ1-6; tentative D call: TRBD1 (6 bases). The CDR3 runs 15 residues. Germline-derived CDR1 and CDR2 are GTSNPN and SVGIG (reference sequence). V was shortened by 4 bases and J by 7 bases, with 17 bases between the two germline ends. The CDR3 sequence is CAWTRGGVRNSPLHF. DNA for the CDR3: TGTGCCTGGACCCGAGGGGGGGTAAGGAATTCACCCCTCCACTTT.

This chain links TRBV5-1 with TRBJ1-2, with TRBD1 identical over 9 bases. Germline assignment: CDR1 SGHRS and CDR2 YFSETQ. V shed 9 bases, J shed 2 bases, and the junction held 8 bases outside the gene matches. This CDR3 is 14 amino acids long. CDR3 in DNA: TGCGCCACTACAGGGACAGGGCCCAACTATGGCTACACCTTC. Protein sequence: CATTGTGPNYGYTF.

The V call is TRBV7-8, the J call TRBJ1-1; tentative D call: TRBD1 (5 bases). CDR1 is SGHVS, CDR2 FQNEAQ, per germline. CDR3 size: 13 residues. Trimming took off 5 bases at V and 8 bases at J, with 15 bases between the two ends. CDR3 loop: CASSPSTWGEAFF. For the CDR3, the DNA is TGTGCCAGCAGCCCATCTACGTGGGGCGAAGCTTTCTTT.

V usage is TRBV19 and J usage is TRBJ1-2, with D perhaps matching TRBD1 (5 bases). V was clipped by 0 bases and J by 8 bases, with 13 bases between them. This CDR3 has 14 amino acids. CDR1 is LNHDA, CDR2 SQIVND, per germline (reference sequence). The CDR3: CASSIDVMGPGYTF. For the CDR3, the DNA is TGTGCCAGTAGTATAGATGTGATGGGACCGGGCTACACCTTC.

The sample holds a few counts of this clone. The chain carries TRBV30 and TRBJ2-1; perhaps TRBD2 as D (5 bases). V was shortened by 1 base and J by 9 bases, with 16 bases between the two germline ends. This CDR3 is 14 amino acids long. Germline-derived CDR1 and CDR2 are GTSNPN and SVGIG (reference sequence). CDR3 region: CAWSGVLGAGEQFF. CDR3 coding DNA: TGTGCCTGGAGTGGAGTTTTAGGCGCGGGTGAGCAGTTCTTC.

The chain joins TRBV19 to TRBJ1-5, with D maybe TRBD1 (5 bases). The V gene's germline CDR1 is LNHDA and CDR2 SQIVND (reference sequence). This CDR3 contains 13 residues. V was trimmed by 7 bases and J by 7 bases, leaving 14 bases between them. In nucleotides, the CDR3 is TGTGCCAGTATGGGAGGGGTAAACCAGCCCCAGCATTTT. Translating gives CASMGGVNQPQHF.

The gene calls are TRBV5-5 and TRBJ1-2; D is undetermined. CDR1 is SGHKS and CDR2 is YYEKEE in the germline V gene (reference sequence). The germline V and J ends were trimmed by 1 base and 7 bases, with 20 bases remaining between them. The CDR3 totals 16 residues. The CDR3 reads CASSLTEAPNQSGYTF. The CDR3 DNA reads as TGTGCCAGCAGCTTGACAGAGGCCCCAAATCAAAGTGGCTACACCTTC. Full variable domain (remainder filled in from reference TRBV5-5 and TRBJ1-2): DAGVTQSPTHLIKTRGQQVTLRCSPISGHKSVSWYQQVLGQGPQFIFQYYEKEERGRGNFPDRFSARQFPNYSSELNVNALLLGDSALYLCASSLTEAPNQSGYTFGSGTRLTVV.

The chain couples TRBV2 to TRBJ2-5; D not certain. The CDR3 has 13 residues. V was cut by 6 bases and J by 5 bases, with 13 bases left in between. In germline, CDR1 is SNHLY, CDR2 FYNNEI. The CDR3 protein is CASSPDMWETQYF. The CDR3 DNA reads TGTGCCAGCAGCCCAGACATGTGGGAGACCCAGTACTTC.

Only one count was recorded for this clone. The gene calls are TRBV5-1 and TRBJ2-4; the D gene could be TRBD1 or TRBD2 (5 bases each). CDR3 length: 14 amino acids. The V gene's germline CDR1 is SGHRS and CDR2 YFSETQ. V dropped 0 bases and J dropped 8 bases, with 12 bases sitting between them. The CDR3 DNA reads as TGCGCCAGCAGCTTGGGACGCGTGGGGGACATTCAGTACTTC. Translating gives CASSLGRVGDIQYF.

This chain links TRBV30 with TRBJ1-5; 8 bases map to TRBD1. CDR3 length: 17 residues. With V trimmed by 0 bases and J by 3 bases, 10 bases remained unmatched. Germline V gives CDR1 GTSNPN, CDR2 SVGIG (reference sequence). The CDR3: CAWSVKGGTGHNQPQHF. The CDR3 bases are TGTGCCTGGAGTGTGAAGGGCGGGACAGGACACAATCAGCCCCAGCATTTT. The full variable domain, rest sourced from reference TRBV30 and TRBJ1-5, is SQTIHQWPATLVQPVGSPLSLECTVEGTSNPNLYWYRQAAGRGLQLLFYSVGIGQISSEVPQNLSASRPQDRQFILSSKKLLLSDSGFYLCAWSVKGGTGHNQPQHFGDGTRLSIL.

The chain has TRBV9 and TRBJ2-1; TRBD1 is a possible D gene (5 bases). CDR3 length equals 14 residues. Germline assignment: CDR1 SGDLS and CDR2 YYNGEE. Trimming stripped 1 base from V and 3 bases from J, with 8 bases between. This CDR3 is CASSVLDSYNEQFF. In DNA form, the CDR3 reads TGTGCCAGCAGCGTATTAGACAGCTACAATGAGCAGTTCTTC.

V usage is TRBV6-2 or TRBV6-3 and J usage is TRBJ1-2; 10 positions match TRBD1. V lost 5 bases and J lost 0; bases outside the gene matches: 0. Germline V CDR1 and CDR2: MNHEY, SVGEGT. There are 14 residues in the CDR3. The chain's CDR3 is CASSDRGPNYGYTF. In nucleotides, the CDR3 is TGTGCCAGCAGTGACAGGGGGCCTAACTATGGCTACACCTTC.

The chain combines TRBV5-4 with TRBJ2-3; either TRBD1 or TRBD2 may fit D (5 bases each). This CDR3 is built from 14 residues. Germline V gives CDR1 SGHNT, CDR2 YYREEE (reference sequence). Trimming cost V 0 bases and J 12 bases, with 17 bases left between them. The CDR3 DNA is TGTGCCAGCAGCTTGGAGCGCGGCGAGGGGCGTCAGTATTTT. It is translated as CASSLERGEGRQYF.

As for this clone: An end of the junction differs from the germline gene, which may be a read error. This chain joins TRBV5-5 and TRBJ1-4; D possibly corresponds to TRBD1 (5 bases). This CDR3 comprises 15 residues. Germline V CDR1 and CDR2: SGHKS, YYEKEE (reference sequence). In DNA, the CDR3 is TGTGCCAGCAGCTACCCCCCGGCAGGGAATGGAAAACTGTTTTTT. Translated: CASSYPPAGNGKLFF.

On this clone: The final CDR3 position lacks the conserved phenylalanine or tryptophan, pointing to a likely read error. The DNA is omitted, as the CDR3 cannot be located on it reliably, and the CDR3 follows TCRdb's listing. The CDR3 protein is CASSGGGTGGATFLL. The rearrangement links TRBV3-1 (or the pseudogene TRBV3-2) to TRBJ2-7; no DNA check was done on the table's D call, TRBD1. Germline assignment: CDR1 LGHDT and CDR2 YNNKEL (reference sequence). Inclusive of both ends, the CDR3 amounts to 15 amino acids.